This T cell receptor beta chain was profiled in a study of T cell clonality in common variable immunodeficiency. Produced via immunoSEQ multiplex PCR; TCRdb's table is partial and in-frame only. The sample has about 47,000 clones, none seen only once. This clone was observed at least ten times. The antigen is not known. The read is 3 residues too short to cover the CDR3 end, so that end is filled in from the germline J gene. Both groups were predominantly of Caucasian heritage. Germline values: CDR1 KGHSH, CDR2 LQKENI. The CDR3 spans 16 residues. V dropped 3 bases and J dropped 4; count of bases not matched to a gene: 9. The study's findings and limits: Shared TCRbeta clones were fewer between CVID subjects than controls.

This sequence was found in a person aged 18 to 75 in good health. The sequencing sample was made of peripheral blood mononuclear cells. This chain connects TRBV18 to TRBJ2-1, with 7 nucleotides matching TRBD1. The CDR3 bases that were read are TGTGCCAGCTCACCTCAACTCAGGACAGGATACAATGAG. This codes for CASSPQLRTGYNE. The CDR3 as a whole reads CASSPQLRTGYNEQFF.